What follows are 13 T cell receptor beta chains derived from one specimen sequenced in a study of blood T cell repertoires in COVID-19. This table comes from immunoSEQ multiplex PCR, and its TCRdb copy is limited to in-frame clones, with some not included. The table lists roughly 280,000 clones, 85% to 90% of them singletons. The specimen was PBMCs or T cells enriched from blood (not recorded which). The origin of the receptors is a woman aged 18-35 years who had recovered from COVID-19.

As to this clone: The junction departs from the called germline gene at one end, perhaps through a read error. The CDR3 region is CASSSNTGYGQYF. CDR3 DNA sequence: TGTGCCAGCAGCTCGAACACAGGGTACGGGCAGTACTTC. V and J are TRBV5-5 and TRBJ2-7, with a weak D call TRBD1 (6 bases). This CDR3 is 13 amino acids long. Germline CDR1 and CDR2: SGHKS and YYEKEE (reference sequence). Based on the CDR3 plus reference TRBV5-5 and TRBJ2-7, the full variable domain is DAGVTQSPTHLIKTRGQQVTLRCSPISGHKSVSWYQQVLGQGPQFIFQYYEKEERGRGNFPDRFSARQFPNYSSELNVNALLLGDSALYLCASSSNTGYGQYFGPGTRLTVT.

This clone has just one count. This rearrangement joins TRBV5-1 to TRBJ1-6; D is uncertain. CDR1 SGHRS and CDR2 YFSETQ come from the germline V gene. Trimming cost V 0 bases and J 10 bases, with 14 bases left between them. The CDR3 length is 15 residues. In DNA, the CDR3 is TGCGCCAGCAGCTTGGCCGGAGGTGGGAACTCACCCCTCCACTTT. Protein: CASSLAGGGNSPLHF.

The V call is TRBV24-1, the J call TRBJ2-3, with TRBD2 matching over 9 bases. Trimming cost V 0 bases and J 0 bases; bases outside gene matches: 3. Germline V gene lookup returns CDR1 KGHDR and CDR2 SFDVKD. CDR3 length: 17 amino acids. The CDR3 region has the DNA TGTGCCACCAGTGATTTGACCCTAGCGGGGAGCACAGATACGCAGTATTTT. Its protein is CATSDLTLAGSTDTQYF.

The chain links TRBV6-5 to TRBJ1-6; D gene uncertain. There are 14 residues in the CDR3. V lost 6 bases and J lost 7, with 13 bases in between. Germline V lookup: CDR1 MNHEY, CDR2 SVGAGI. The CDR3 DNA follows: TGTGCCAGCAGCCGAACAGTACCGAATTCACCCCTCCACTTT. This codes for CASSRTVPNSPLHF.

V is TRBV5-4 and J is TRBJ1-2; D is unclear. This CDR3 region has 14 residues. The V end lost 1 base, the J end lost 7 bases, and 14 bases lay between the germline ends. Germline CDR1 and CDR2: SGHNT and YYREEE (reference sequence). The CDR3 reads CASSLLKAYGGYTF. Written as DNA, the CDR3 is TGTGCCAGCAGCTTGTTGAAAGCCTATGGTGGCTACACCTTC.

The rearrangement uses TRBV19 and TRBJ1-5, with TRBD1 identical over 11 bases. The germline gives CDR1 LNHDA, CDR2 SQIVND (reference sequence). The CDR3 spans 15 residues. V gave up 5 bases and J gave up 5 bases; unmatched junction bases: 5. CDR3 bases: TGTGCCAGTAGTCTGGACAGGGGGCGCGATCAGCCCCAGCATTTT. Its protein product is CASSLDRGRDQPQHF.

The chain employs TRBV19 and TRBJ1-1, with TRBD1 matching 8 bases. CDR3 length: 15 amino acids. Trimming cost V 0 bases and J 6 bases; bases outside gene matches: 6. Germline lookup yields CDR1 LNHDA and CDR2 SQIVND (reference sequence). DNA for the CDR3: TGTGCCAGTAGTATAGAGACAGGGGTTTTACCTGAAGCTTTCTTT. It translates to CASSIETGVLPEAFF.

The chain couples TRBV2 to TRBJ1-5; D not certain. Germline CDR1 SNHLY, CDR2 FYNNEI. V lost 5 bases and J 0 bases, leaving 5 bases between the germline ends. The CDR3 extends over 13 amino acids. Here the CDR3 DNA reads TGTGCCAGCAGTACAGATAGCAATCAGCCCCAGCATTTT. The encoded protein is CASSTDSNQPQHF.

This chain connects TRBV28 to TRBJ2-5; tentative D call: TRBD1 (5 bases). The CDR3 is 11 residues long. Between the trimmed V and J ends, which lost 8 bases and 5 bases, there was a span of 9 bases. Germline V gene lookup returns CDR1 MDHEN and CDR2 SYDVKM. The CDR3: CASRTFETQYF. CDR3 coding DNA: TGTGCCAGCCGGACATTCGAGACCCAGTACTTC.

This sequence joins TRBV27 and TRBJ1-2, with 7 bases matching TRBD1. Germline CDR1 is MNHEY and CDR2 is SMNVEV (reference sequence). This CDR3 spans 13 amino acids. The trim removed 5 bases at V and 8 bases at J, leaving 8 bases unmatched. The CDR3 region is CASSPDRDHGYTF. CDR3 DNA sequence: TGTGCCAGCAGTCCCGACAGGGATCACGGCTACACCTTC.

This chain joins TRBV10-3 and TRBJ2-7, with 7 bases identical to TRBD1. The CDR3 covers 12 residues. The V segment lost 11 bases and the J segment 2 bases; nucleotides outside the gene matches: 6. Germline V gene data show CDR1 as ENHRY and CDR2 as SYGVKD. In DNA form, the CDR3 reads TGTGCCGTTGGACAGGCTACCTACGAGCAGTACTTC. It codes for CAVGQATYEQYF.

V is TRBV9 and J is TRBJ1-2; 7 bases map to TRBD1. CDR1 and CDR2 (germline): SGDLS, YYNGEE. The ends lost 0 bases at V and 8 bases at J; junction bases unmatched: 4. The CDR3 is 13 amino acids. DNA for the CDR3: TGTGCCAGCAGCGTAGATACAGGGGACGGCTACACCTTC. Translation gives CASSVDTGDGYTF. The entire variable domain, with the rest obtained from reference TRBV9 and TRBJ1-2, is as follows: DSGVTQTPKHLITATGQRVTLRCSPRSGDLSVYWYQQSLDQGLQFLIQYYNGEERAKGNILERFSAQQFPDLHSELNLSSLELGDSALYFCASSVDTGDGYTFGSGTRLTVV.

The chain carries TRBV12-3 or TRBV12-4 and TRBJ1-4; D is ambiguous. This CDR3 has 13 residues. Trimming shortened V by 3 bases and J by 8 bases, and 10 bases separated the two germline ends. The CDR3 nucleotides are TGTGCCAGCAGTTTGTCCCCGGGAGAAAAACTGTTTTTT. Amino acid sequence: CASSLSPGEKLFF.